The 10 T cell receptor beta chains presented below share a single source sample, sequenced in a study of tumor-infiltrating lymphocytes in localized non-small cell lung cancer. The protocol was immunoSEQ multiplex PCR, while the TCRdb copy is restricted to in-frame clones and leaves out a portion. Among approximately 13,000 clones, approximately 83% were seen once, and the ten largest hold about 3.5%. The material sequenced was uninvolved lung tissue not adjacent to the tumor. The receptors shown here come from a human donor with non-small cell lung cancer.

The V gene is TRBV30, the J gene TRBJ2-3; possibly TRBD1 or TRBD2 for D (5 bases each). V lost 2 bases to trimming and J lost 6 bases, with 18 bases between them. The CDR3 sequence is 15 residues long. The V gene's germline CDR1 is GTSNPN and CDR2 SVGIG (reference sequence). The CDR3 nucleotides read TGTGCCTGGAGTACCGGGACCCGGGTGAGGGATACGCAGTATTTT. This gives the protein CAWSTGTRVRDTQYF.

The chain couples TRBV5-6 to TRBJ1-2; 7 positions agree with TRBD1. Germline trimming cut 0 bases from V and 3 bases from J; bases unmatched to any gene: 5. The CDR3 consists of 15 residues. Per the germline V gene, CDR1 is SGHDT and CDR2 is YYEEEE. CDR3: CASSLDLDRDYGYTF. CDR3 sequence (DNA): TGTGCCAGCAGCTTGGACCTCGACAGGGACTATGGCTACACCTTC.

This clone has a single count. The chain carries TRBV29-1 and TRBJ1-1, with D possibly being TRBD1 (6 bases). The length of the CDR3 is 14 residues. The germline V and J ends were trimmed by 4 bases and 0 bases, with 12 bases remaining between them. CDR1 and CDR2 (germline): SQVTM, ANQGSEA. CDR3 sequence (DNA): TGCAGCGTTGCTTCTGACAGGATGAACACTGAAGCTTTCTTT. It translates to CSVASDRMNTEAFF.

The J gene is TRBJ1-3, the V gene TRBV30; D is unclear. This CDR3 has 13 residues. The V end was cut by 1 base, the J end by 4 bases, with 8 bases between. The germline V gene has CDR1 GTSNPN and CDR2 SVGIG (reference sequence). CDR3 nucleotides: TGTGCCTGGAGTGAGACGATAGGAAACACCATATATTTT. As protein: CAWSETIGNTIYF.

The chain combines TRBV7-8 with TRBJ2-2; 8 bases line up with TRBD2. CDR3 length: 16 residues. CDR1 and CDR2 (germline): SGHVS, FQNEAQ. The junction had 5 bases not matched to a gene; V was cut back by 5 bases and J by 0 bases. CDR3 amino acids: CASSLLGLANTGELFF. In DNA, the CDR3 is TGTGCCAGCAGCCTGCTGGGACTAGCGAACACCGGGGAGCTGTTTTTT.

This sequence joins TRBV7-2 and TRBJ2-1, with D tentatively TRBD1 or TRBD2 (5 bases each). The V and J ends lost 5 bases and 8 bases respectively, with 16 bases between them. Germline-derived CDR1 and CDR2 are SGHTA and FQGNSA. This CDR3 contains 14 residues. CDR3 sequence (DNA): TGTGCCAGCAGCCTTTGGGTGAGGGGCGATGAGCAGTTCTTC. Protein product: CASSLWVRGDEQFF.

The rearrangement links TRBV5-4 to TRBJ2-6; TRBD2 might be the D (6 bases). Trimming cost V 5 bases and J 2 bases, with 11 bases left between them. This CDR3 comprises 15 residues. Germline CDR1 SGHNT, CDR2 YYREEE (reference sequence). The CDR3 bases are TGTGCCAGCAGATACGGAGGGGCTGGGGCCAACGTCCTGACTTTC. Translating it yields CASRYGGAGANVLTF.

This clone has only a few counts. CDR3 in amino acids: CASTRTGNYGYTF. The CDR3, as DNA: TGTGCCAGCACAAGGACAGGGAACTATGGCTACACCTTC. The chain carries TRBV7-2 and TRBJ1-2; TRBD1 matches 8 bases. The CDR3 contains 13 residues. With 7 bases clipped from V and 2 bases from J, the junction kept 3 bases outside the gene matches. Germline V gives CDR1 SGHTA, CDR2 FQGNSA.

This clone was counted a single time. CDR3 sequence: CASSRTGNPATNEKLFF. The CDR3 DNA reads as TGCGCCAGCAGCAGGACAGGCAATCCCGCAACTAATGAAAAACTGTTTTTT. This sequence joins TRBV5-1 and TRBJ1-4, with TRBD1 matching 7 bases. The CDR3 runs 17 residues. Germline assignment: CDR1 SGHRS and CDR2 YFSETQ. The V and J ends lost 4 bases and 0 bases, in that order; junction bases with no gene match: 9.

The count of this clone is one. This chain uses TRBV10-1 with TRBJ2-1; D uncertain. Trimming shortened V by 2 bases and J by 5 bases, and 4 bases separated the two germline ends. The CDR3 is made up of 12 amino acids. Germline CDR1 is WNHNN and CDR2 is SYGVQD (reference sequence). The CDR3: CASSEANNEQFF. As DNA, the CDR3 is TGCGCCAGCAGTGAGGCGAACAATGAGCAGTTCTTC.